The clone carrying this T cell receptor beta chain was seen a handful of times. Its antigen is as yet unknown. The data belong to a study of beta chain features in type 1 diabetes. Study-level background: In age, gender and cell yields, patients were similar to healthy donors. Sorted cells from all samples, numbering approximately 100 million, were examined. Findings of the study overall: Among type 1 diabetes patients, VDJ junctions had fewer insertions and more deletions.

The entirety of the isolated RNA underwent reverse transcription, so expressed TCRB transcripts were sequenced. Profiled with immunoSEQ multiplex PCR; TCRdb holds only in-frame clones, not every one. The data show about 150,000 clones, with around 8.5% seen just once and 0.65% held by the top ten. Trimming stripped 3 bases from V and 2 bases from J, with 12 bases between. The CDR3 sequence is 15 residues long. Germline V lookup: CDR1 SGHTA, CDR2 FQGNSA. The chain has TRBV7-2 and TRBJ2-3; tentative D call: TRBD2 (5 bases). The TCR sequence derives from a man aged 18 to 29 in good health. Sample: central memory CD4+ T cells from blood. CDR3 nucleotides: TGTGCCAGCAGCTTTACTAGGGTAAACACAGATACGCAGTATTTT. Amino acid sequence: CASSFTRVNTDTQYF.